This TCR beta chain was sequenced for a study of CD8 T cells in Susac syndrome. An input of 0.5 to 1 ug of RNA was subjected to reverse transcription using random hexamers. TCRdb re-called the immunoSEQ multiplex PCR reads with MiXCR, one entry per CDR3 protein. The sample includes some 120,000 distinct CDR3 sequences, about 93% seen only once; the top ten take over 0.07%. This CDR3 spans 21 amino acids. CDR1 and CDR2 (germline): MNHEY, SVGEGT. V lost 7 bases to trimming and J lost 5 bases; unmatched junction nucleotides: 27. Sequencing targeted TCR beta in T cells from blood (CD8+ and CD4+). Healthy donors constituted the control group, matched for age and sex. While CD8+ and CD4+ T cells were isolated negatively, TEMRA cells were enriched by FACS.

Sequencing was carried out using CD4+ T cells from PBMCs. The rearrangement joins TRBV6-2 or TRBV6-3 to TRBJ2-1, with 9 bases that match TRBD2. This TCR was sampled from a human donor in good health. This chain's CDR3 is CASTGPRGTSGFSGLDNEQFF. Written as DNA, the CDR3 is TGTGCCAGCACCGGACCGAGGGGTACTAGCGGGTTCTCGGGTCTCGACAATGAGCAGTTCTTC.